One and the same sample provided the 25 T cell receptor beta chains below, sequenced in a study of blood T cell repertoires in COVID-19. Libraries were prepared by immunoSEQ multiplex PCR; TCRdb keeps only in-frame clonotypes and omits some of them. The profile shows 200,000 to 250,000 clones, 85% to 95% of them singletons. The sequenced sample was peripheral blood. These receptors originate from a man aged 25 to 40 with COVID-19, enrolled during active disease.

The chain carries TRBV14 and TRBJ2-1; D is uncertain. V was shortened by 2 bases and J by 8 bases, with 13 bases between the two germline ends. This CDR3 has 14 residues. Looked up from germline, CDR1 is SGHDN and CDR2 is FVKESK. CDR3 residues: CASSQPEVGDEQFF. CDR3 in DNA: TGTGCCAGCAGCCAACCCGAGGTCGGCGATGAGCAGTTCTTC.

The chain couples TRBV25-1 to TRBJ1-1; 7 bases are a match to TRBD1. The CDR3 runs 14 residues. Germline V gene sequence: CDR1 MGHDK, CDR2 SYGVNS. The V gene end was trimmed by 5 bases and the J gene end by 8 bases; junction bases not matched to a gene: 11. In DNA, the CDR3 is TGTGCCAGCAGTTCAAATCTGGGGACAGTCGAAGCTTTCTTT. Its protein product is CASSSNLGTVEAFF.

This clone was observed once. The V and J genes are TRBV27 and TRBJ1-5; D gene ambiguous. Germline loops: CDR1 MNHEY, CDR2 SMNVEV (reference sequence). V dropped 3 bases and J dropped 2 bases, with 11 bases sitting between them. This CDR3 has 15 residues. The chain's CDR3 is CASSLSPYGNQPQHF. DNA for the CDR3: TGTGCCAGCAGTTTGTCCCCCTATGGCAATCAGCCCCAGCATTTT.

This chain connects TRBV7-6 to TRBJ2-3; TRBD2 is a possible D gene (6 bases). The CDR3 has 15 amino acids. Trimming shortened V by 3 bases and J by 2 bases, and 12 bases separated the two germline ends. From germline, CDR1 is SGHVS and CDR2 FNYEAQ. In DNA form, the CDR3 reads TGTGCCAGCAGCTTTGGGACTCAAGACACAGATACGCAGTATTTT. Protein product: CASSFGTQDTDTQYF.

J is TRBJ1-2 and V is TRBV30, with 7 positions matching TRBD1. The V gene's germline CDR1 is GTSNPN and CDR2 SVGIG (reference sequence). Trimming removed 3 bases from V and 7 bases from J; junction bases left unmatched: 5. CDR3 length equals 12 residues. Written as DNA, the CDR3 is TGTGCCTGGAGAACAGGGGCTTTTGGCTACACCTTC. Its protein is CAWRTGAFGYTF.

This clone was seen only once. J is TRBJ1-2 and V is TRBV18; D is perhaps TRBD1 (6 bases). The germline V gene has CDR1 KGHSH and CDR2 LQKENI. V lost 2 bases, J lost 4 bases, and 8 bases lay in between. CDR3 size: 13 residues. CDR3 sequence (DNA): TGTGCCAGCTCACCAGGGACACTCTATGGCTACACCTTC. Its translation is CASSPGTLYGYTF.

CDR3 sequence reads: CASSYKSGTGESNQPQHF. The CDR3 DNA sequence: TGTGCCAGCAGCTATAAATCCGGGACAGGGGAATCCAATCAGCCCCAGCATTTT. J is TRBJ1-5 and V is TRBV27; 10 bases fit TRBD1. The CDR3 has 18 residues. The ends lost 6 bases at V and 3 bases at J; junction bases unmatched: 14. CDR1 and CDR2 (germline): MNHEY, SMNVEV (reference sequence).

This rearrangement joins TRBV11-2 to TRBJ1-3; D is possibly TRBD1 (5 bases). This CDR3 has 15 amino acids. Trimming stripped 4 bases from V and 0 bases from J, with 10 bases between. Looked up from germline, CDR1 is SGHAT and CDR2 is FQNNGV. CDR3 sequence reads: CASSYGQGSGNTIYF. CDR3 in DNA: TGTGCCAGCAGCTACGGGCAGGGCTCTGGAAACACCATATATTTT.

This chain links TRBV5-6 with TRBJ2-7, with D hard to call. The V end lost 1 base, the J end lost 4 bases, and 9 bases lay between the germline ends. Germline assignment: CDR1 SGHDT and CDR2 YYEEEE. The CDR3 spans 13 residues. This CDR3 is CASSLHRVYEQYF. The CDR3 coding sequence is TGTGCCAGCAGCTTGCACAGAGTATACGAGCAGTACTTC.

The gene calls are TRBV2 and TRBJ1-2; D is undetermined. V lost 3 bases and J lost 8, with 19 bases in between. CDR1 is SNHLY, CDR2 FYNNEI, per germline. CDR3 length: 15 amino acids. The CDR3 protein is CASSEVLGSQGGYTF. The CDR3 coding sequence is TGTGCCAGCAGTGAGGTCTTAGGGAGCCAAGGGGGCTACACCTTC.

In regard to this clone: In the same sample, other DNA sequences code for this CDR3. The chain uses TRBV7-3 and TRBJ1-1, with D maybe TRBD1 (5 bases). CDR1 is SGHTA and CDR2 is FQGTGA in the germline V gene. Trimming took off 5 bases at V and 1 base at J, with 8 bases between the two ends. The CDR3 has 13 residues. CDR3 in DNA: TGTGCCAGCAGCCTCACAGGGAACACTGAAGCTTTCTTT. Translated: CASSLTGNTEAFF.

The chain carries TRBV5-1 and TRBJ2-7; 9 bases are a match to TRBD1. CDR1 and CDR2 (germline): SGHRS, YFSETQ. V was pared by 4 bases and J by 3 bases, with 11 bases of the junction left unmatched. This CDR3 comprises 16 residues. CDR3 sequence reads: CASSSASPGQGYEQYF. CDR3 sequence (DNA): TGCGCCAGCAGCAGCGCCTCCCCGGGACAGGGCTACGAGCAGTACTTC.

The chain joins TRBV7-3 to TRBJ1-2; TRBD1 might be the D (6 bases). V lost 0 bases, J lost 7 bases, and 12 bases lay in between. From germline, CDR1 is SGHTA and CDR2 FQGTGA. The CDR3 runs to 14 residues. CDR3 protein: CASSLTPRGGGYTF. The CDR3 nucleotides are TGTGCCAGCAGCTTAACGCCCAGGGGCGGTGGCTACACCTTC. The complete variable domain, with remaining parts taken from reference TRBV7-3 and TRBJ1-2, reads GAGVSQTPSNKVTEKGKYVELRCDPISGHTALYWYRQSLGQGPEFLIYFQGTGAADDSGLPNDRFFAVRPEGSVSTLKIQRTERGDSAVYLCASSLTPRGGGYTFGSGTRLTVV.

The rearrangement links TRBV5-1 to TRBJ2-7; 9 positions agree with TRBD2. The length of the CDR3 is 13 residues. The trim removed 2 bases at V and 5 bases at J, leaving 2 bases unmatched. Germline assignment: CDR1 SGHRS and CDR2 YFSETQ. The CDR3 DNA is TGCGCCAGCAGCTTCGCGGGGGGGCACGAGCAGTACTTC. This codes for CASSFAGGHEQYF.

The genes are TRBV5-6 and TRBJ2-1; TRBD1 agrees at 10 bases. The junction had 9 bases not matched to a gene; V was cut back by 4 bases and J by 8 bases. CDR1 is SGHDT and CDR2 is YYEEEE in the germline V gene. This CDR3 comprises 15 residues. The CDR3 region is CASSQDRDRGDEQFF. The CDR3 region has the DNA TGTGCCAGCAGCCAAGACCGGGACAGGGGTGATGAGCAGTTCTTC.

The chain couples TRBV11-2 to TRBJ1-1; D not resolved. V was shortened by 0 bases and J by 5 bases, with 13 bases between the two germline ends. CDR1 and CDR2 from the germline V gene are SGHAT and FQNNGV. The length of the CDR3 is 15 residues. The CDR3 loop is CASSLEVGRKTEAFF. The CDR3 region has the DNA TGTGCCAGCAGCTTAGAGGTGGGGAGAAAGACTGAAGCTTTCTTT.

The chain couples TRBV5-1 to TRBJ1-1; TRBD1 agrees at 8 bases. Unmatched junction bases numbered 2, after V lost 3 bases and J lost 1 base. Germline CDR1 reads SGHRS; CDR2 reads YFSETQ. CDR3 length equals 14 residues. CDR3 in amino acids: CASSYRGKNTEAFF. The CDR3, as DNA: TGCGCCAGCAGCTACAGGGGGAAGAACACTGAAGCTTTCTTT.

CDR3 region: CASSQTVYNEQFF. Written as DNA, the CDR3 is TGTGCCAGCAGCCAAACGGTCTACAATGAGCAGTTCTTC. The V call is TRBV3-1 (or the pseudogene TRBV3-2), the J call TRBJ2-1; D gene unclear. The germline gives CDR1 LGHDT, CDR2 YNNKEL (reference sequence). The ends were cut back, 2 bases at V and 3 bases at J, with 5 bases in the middle. This CDR3 contains 13 residues.

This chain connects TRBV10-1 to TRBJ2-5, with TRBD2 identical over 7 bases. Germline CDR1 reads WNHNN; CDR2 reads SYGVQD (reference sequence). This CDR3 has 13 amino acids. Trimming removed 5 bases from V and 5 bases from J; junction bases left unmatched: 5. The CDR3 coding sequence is TGCGCCAGCAGTAGAAGCGGGGAGGAGACCCAGTACTTC. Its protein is CASSRSGEETQYF.

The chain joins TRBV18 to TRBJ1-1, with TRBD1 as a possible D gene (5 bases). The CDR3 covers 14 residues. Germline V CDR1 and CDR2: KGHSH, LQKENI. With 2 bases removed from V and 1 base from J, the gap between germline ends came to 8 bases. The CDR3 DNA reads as TGTGCCAGCTCACCAGCCAGGGCGAACACTGAAGCTTTCTTT. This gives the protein CASSPARANTEAFF.

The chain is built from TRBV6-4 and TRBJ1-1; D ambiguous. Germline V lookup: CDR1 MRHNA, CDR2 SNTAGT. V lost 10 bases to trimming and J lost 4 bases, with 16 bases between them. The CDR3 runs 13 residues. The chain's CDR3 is CATPGGGTTEAFF. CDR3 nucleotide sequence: TGTGCCACCCCAGGAGGCGGTACCACTGAAGCTTTCTTT.

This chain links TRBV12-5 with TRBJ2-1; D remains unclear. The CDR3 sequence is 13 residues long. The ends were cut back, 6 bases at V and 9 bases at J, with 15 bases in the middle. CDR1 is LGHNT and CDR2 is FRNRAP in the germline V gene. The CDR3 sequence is CASGTVAGLEQFF. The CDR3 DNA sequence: TGTGCTAGTGGCACCGTGGCAGGTCTTGAGCAGTTCTTC.

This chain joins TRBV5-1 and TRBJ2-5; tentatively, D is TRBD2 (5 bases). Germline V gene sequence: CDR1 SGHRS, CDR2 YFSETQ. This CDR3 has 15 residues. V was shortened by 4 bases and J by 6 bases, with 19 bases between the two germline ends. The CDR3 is CASSADVLDGQTQYF. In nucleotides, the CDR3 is TGCGCCAGCAGCGCCGACGTACTAGATGGGCAGACCCAGTACTTC.

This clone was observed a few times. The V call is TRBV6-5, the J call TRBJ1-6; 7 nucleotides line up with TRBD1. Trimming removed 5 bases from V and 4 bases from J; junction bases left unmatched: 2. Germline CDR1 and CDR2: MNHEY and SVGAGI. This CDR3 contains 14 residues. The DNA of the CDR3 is TGTGCCAGCAGTCCACAGGGGTATAATTCACCCCTCCACTTT. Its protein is CASSPQGYNSPLHF.

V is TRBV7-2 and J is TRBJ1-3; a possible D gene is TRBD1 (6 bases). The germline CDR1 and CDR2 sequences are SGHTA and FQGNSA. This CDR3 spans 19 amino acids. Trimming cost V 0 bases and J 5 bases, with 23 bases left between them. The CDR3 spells CASSLAYAGRGVFRNTIYF. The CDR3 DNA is TGTGCCAGCAGCTTAGCGTATGCCGGCAGGGGCGTTTTTAGAAACACCATATATTTT.